This TCR beta chain originates from a study of blood T cells in healthy people across ages. A second PCR, run for about 6 to 12 cycles, used a sample-barcoded 5' primer plus a J-beta primer mix. Every cDNA molecule carried a tag from a template-switch adaptor bearing 12 random nucleotides. TCRdb re-analysed the 5' RACE reads in MiXCR, keeping a single row per CDR3 protein. This table holds 600,000 to 800,000 distinct CDR3 sequences, 20% to 25% found once. Trimming removed 1 base from V and 0 bases from J, with 11 bases in between. The CDR3 length is 16 residues. From germline, CDR1 is SGHTA and CDR2 FQGNSA. This clonotype has just a few counts.

The chain is built from TRBV7-2 and TRBJ2-3, with a weak D call TRBD2 (6 bases). The source is a man between 65 and 79 years old in good health. What was sequenced was blood. The CDR3 region is CASSLGTGVSTDTQYF. The CDR3 DNA is TGTGCCAGCAGCTTAGGGACGGGGGTTAGCACAGATACGCAGTATTTT.